Listed below are T cell receptor beta chains from one sample, sequenced in a study of response to subunit inactivated influenza vaccine. TCRdb analysed the RT-PCR reads with MiXCR anew, one entry per CDR3 protein. The sample contains approximately 250,000 distinct CDR3 sequences, 12% of which appear only once. The input for sequencing was non-naive T cells sorted from PBMCs, taken roughly 15 days before vaccination. Receptors were obtained from a man between 45 and 60 years old who received an inactivated influenza vaccine. Each CDR3 is given with its conserved first and last residue. The D gene is left open where the match is weak. Not all rows give a size; the values are once, few, many and, for expanded clones, a class.

clone size	V gene	D gene	J gene	CDR3 protein	CDR3 DNA
many	TRBV3-1	-	TRBJ2-2	CASSQDLLYGTGELFF	TGTGCCAGCAGCCAAGATTTACTCTATGGCACCGGGGAGCTGTTTTTT
-	TRBV7-2	TRBD2	TRBJ2-1	CASSLGTSGRVKEQFF	TGTGCCAGCAGCTTAGGGACTAGCGGGAGAGTTAAGGAGCAGTTCTTC
many	TRBV7-8	-	TRBJ2-4	CASSPWMDLAKNIQYF	TGTGCCAGCAGCCCCTGGATGGACCTAGCCAAAAACATTCAGTACTTC
-	TRBV10-3	TRBD2	TRBJ2-7	CAISGTSGLYEQYF	TGTGCCATCAGTGGGACTAGCGGGCTCTACGAGCAGTACTTC
-	TRBV20-1	-	TRBJ1-4	CSAYLGRVTNEKLFF	TGCAGTGCCTACCTGGGACGGGTGACTAATGAAAAACTGTTTTTT
many	TRBV5-1	-	TRBJ1-1	CASSLEFAGARNTEAFF	TGCGCCAGCAGCTTGGAGTTTGCAGGGGCGCGTAACACTGAAGCTTTCTTT
-	TRBV3-1	TRBD1	TRBJ2-3	CASSQNRGDTQYF	TGTGCCAGCAGCCAAAACAGGGGGGATACGCAGTATTTT
-	TRBV7-2	TRBD2	TRBJ2-1	CASSLASAGAYNEQFF	TGTGCCAGCAGCTTAGCGTCAGCGGGGGCATACAATGAGCAGTTCTTC
few	TRBV29-1	TRBD1	TRBJ1-3	CSVERDRGLGSGNTIYF	TGCAGCGTTGAGCGGGACAGGGGTTTGGGCTCTGGAAACACCATATATTTT
few	TRBV5-1	-	TRBJ1-2	CASSSIVSGYTF	TGCGCCAGCAGCTCCATAGTCTCTGGCTACACCTTC
few	TRBV13	-	TRBJ2-7	CASSLFSGAYEQYF	TGTGCCAGCAGCTTGTTTTCGGGGGCCTACGAGCAGTACTTC
many	TRBV3-1	-	TRBJ2-3	CASSPYDSEGTQYF	TGTGCCAGCAGCCCCTACGACTCCGAGGGTACGCAGTATTTT
few	TRBV6-5	TRBD1	TRBJ1-6	CASSYFRDRDSPLHF	TGTGCCAGCAGTTACTTTAGGGACAGGGATTCACCCCTCCACTTT
-	TRBV6-2/TRBV6-3	-	TRBJ2-2	CASTGNWNTGELFF	TGTGCCAGCACGGGGAACTGGAACACCGGGGAGCTGTTTTTT
-	TRBV6-1	-	TRBJ1-3	CASDGSGNTIYF	TGTGCCAGCGACGGCTCTGGAAACACCATATATTTT
-	TRBV4-1	-	TRBJ1-1	CASSQSWTGAEAFF	TGCGCCAGCAGCCAATCTTGGACGGGCGCTGAAGCTTTCTTT
-	TRBV11-3	-	TRBJ2-1	CASSPRDLNNEQFF	TGTGCCAGCAGCCCACGGGATCTGAACAATGAGCAGTTCTTC
few	TRBV18	-	TRBJ2-5	CASSPLSPAETQYF	TGTGCCAGCTCACCACTGAGCCCTGCGGAGACCCAGTACTTC
many	TRBV11-2	-	TRBJ1-1	CASSSFGRPSEAFF	TGTGCCAGCAGCTCATTCGGGAGACCTTCTGAAGCTTTCTTT
few	TRBV3-1	TRBD2	TRBJ2-5	CASSQGLAPKTQYF	TGTGCCAGCAGCCAAGGACTAGCCCCCAAGACCCAGTACTTC
-	TRBV6-5	-	TRBJ2-5	CASSYGGTAQETQYF	TGTGCCAGCAGTTACGGGGGGACAGCCCAAGAGACCCAGTACTTC
once	TRBV27	-	TRBJ2-7	CASSLFNRWEEQYF	TGTGCCAGCAGTTTATTTAACCGGTGGGAAGAGCAGTACTTC
many	TRBV7-9	TRBD1	TRBJ1-5	CASSFTGGRQPQHF	TGTGCCAGCAGCTTTACAGGGGGCAGACAGCCCCAGCATTTT
-	TRBV12-3/TRBV12-4	TRBD2	TRBJ2-3	CASSLLLAGPTDTQYF	TGTGCCAGCAGTTTACTTCTAGCGGGGCCCACAGATACGCAGTATTTT
many	TRBV7-6	TRBD1	TRBJ2-1	CASSREQGAGFYNEQFF	TGTGCCAGCAGTCGGGAACAGGGGGCCGGATTCTACAATGAGCAGTTCTTC
few	TRBV27	TRBD2	TRBJ2-5	CASSPGTSGRPRSETQYF	TGTGCCAGCAGTCCCGGGACTAGCGGGAGGCCTAGGAGTGAGACCCAGTACTTC
-	TRBV5-4	-	TRBJ2-1	CASTGHYNEQFF	TGTGCCAGCACGGGACATTACAATGAGCAGTTCTTC
many	TRBV12-3/TRBV12-4	TRBD2	TRBJ2-1	CASSLAGGGGNEQFF	TGTGCCAGCAGTTTAGCGGGGGGGGGTGGAAATGAGCAGTTCTTC
-	TRBV2	TRBD1	TRBJ2-1	CASIRQGAGNEQFF	TGTGCCAGCATCAGACAGGGGGCTGGCAATGAGCAGTTCTTC
few	TRBV6-2/TRBV6-3	TRBD2	TRBJ2-1	CASSLDSSGSSYNEQFF	TGTGCCAGCAGCCTTGACTCTAGCGGGAGTTCCTACAATGAGCAGTTCTTC
-	TRBV15	TRBD2	TRBJ2-1	CATSSKRGPPGNEQFF	TGTGCCACCAGCAGCAAGCGGGGTCCTCCGGGGAATGAGCAGTTCTTC
many	TRBV29-1	-	TRBJ1-1	CSVGGGHTEAFF	TGCAGCGTTGGGGGGGGCCACACTGAAGCTTTCTTT
-	TRBV7-7	-	TRBJ2-2	CASSPHSIGVTTGELFF	TGTGCCAGCAGCCCCCACTCGATAGGGGTAACCACCGGGGAGCTGTTTTTT
few	TRBV7-6	-	TRBJ2-3	CASSSGITDTQYF	TGTGCCAGCTCTAGTGGTATTACAGATACGCAGTATTTT
few	TRBV24-1	TRBD1	TRBJ2-3	CATSDLFSTGGPDTQYF	TGTGCCACCAGTGATTTGTTTTCGACAGGGGGTCCAGATACGCAGTATTTT
many	TRBV2	-	TRBJ1-1	CASSGNRISIMNTEAFF	TGTGCCAGCAGCGGTAACAGGATCTCCATCATGAACACTGAAGCTTTCTTT
-	TRBV4-2	TRBD2	TRBJ2-7	CASSQDLRLAGETYEQYF	TGTGCCAGCAGCCAAGATCTCAGGCTAGCGGGAGAAACCTACGAGCAGTACTTC
many	TRBV9	-	TRBJ2-2	CASSANTNTGELFF	TGTGCCAGCAGCGCCAATACGAACACCGGGGAGCTGTTTTTT
-	TRBV4-2	-	TRBJ1-2	CASSQDVGGYTF	TGTGCCAGCAGCCAAGATGTCGGCGGCTACACCTTC
-	TRBV12-3/TRBV12-4	-	TRBJ2-1	CASRPGSYNEQFF	TGTGCCAGCAGGCCCGGATCCTACAATGAGCAGTTCTTC
few	TRBV20-1	TRBD2	TRBJ2-7	CSALAGGYEQYF	TGCAGTGCCCTAGCGGGAGGCTACGAGCAGTACTTC
few	TRBV5-1	-	TRBJ2-7	CASSLEGTYEQYF	TGCGCCAGCAGCTTAGAGGGAACCTACGAGCAGTACTTC
few	TRBV20-1	-	TRBJ1-3	CSARPRSGNTIYF	TGCAGTGCTAGGCCCCGGAGTGGAAACACCATATATTTT
-	TRBV20-1	TRBD1	TRBJ1-5	CSATNPTGFSNQPQHF	TGCAGTGCTACGAACCCGACAGGGTTTAGCAATCAGCCCCAGCATTTT
few	TRBV7-9	-	TRBJ1-3	CASREGSGNTIYF	TGTGCCAGCCGTGAGGGGTCTGGAAACACCATATATTTT
few	TRBV11-1	-	TRBJ2-5	CASSPGLVTNQETQYF	TGTGCCAGCAGCCCCGGATTGGTGACCAATCAAGAGACCCAGTACTTC
-	TRBV29-1	TRBD1	TRBJ2-1	CSVGREGQTIMGEQFF	TGCAGCGTGGGACGAGAGGGACAGACCATTATGGGTGAGCAGTTCTTC
few	TRBV28	TRBD1	TRBJ1-2	CASSLRQGAAYYGYTF	TGTGCCAGCAGTTTACGGCAGGGGGCGGCGTACTATGGCTACACCTTC
many	TRBV28	-	TRBJ2-7	CASSLFRATAYEQYF	TGTGCCAGCAGTTTATTCCGGGCTACCGCCTACGAGCAGTACTTC
-	TRBV24-1	-	TRBJ1-2	CATSDSGYYGYTF	TGTGCCACCAGTGATTCCGGCTACTATGGCTACACCTTC
many	TRBV6-2/TRBV6-3	-	TRBJ1-5	CASRDSSNQPQHF	TGTGCCAGCCGCGACAGCAGCAATCAGCCCCAGCATTTT
-	TRBV20-1	TRBD2	TRBJ2-1	CSARDSGLAGFNEQFF	TGCAGTGCTAGAGATTCGGGACTAGCGGGGTTCAATGAGCAGTTCTTC